Listed below are T cell receptor beta chains from one sample, sequenced in a study of vaccination and CD4 T cells after COVID-19. What these receptors recognize is not known. TCRdb fed the PCR reads into MiXCR, producing one record per CDR3 protein. Of some 11,000 distinct CDR3 sequences in the sample, 30% to 40% were seen once. The starting material was CD4+ T cells from blood, cultured in vitro, obtained after SARS-CoV-2 vaccination. The receptors here all came from a human donor who had recovered from COVID-19. Both conserved end residues are part of each CDR3. D genes are given only for firm matches. Some rows mark clone size as missing; the rest say once, few, many or name a class of expanded clone.

TRBV25-1,.,15,TRBJ2-5,TRBD1,TGTGCCAGCAGCAAGACGGCCGGGACAGCGGAGACCCAGTACTTC,CASSKTAGTAETQYF
TRBV28,.,15,TRBJ1-2,.,TGTGCCAGCAGTTTGGGGGGGTCGCAGGGTCACGGCTACACCTTC,CASSLGGSQGHGYTF
TRBV29-1,.,16,TRBJ2-4,.,TGCAGCGTTGAAGATCGATCGGGACTGATGTCACGGGTACAGTACTTC,CSVEDRSGLMSRVQYF
TRBV4-1,.,13,TRBJ2-5,.,TGCGCCAGCAGTTGGGGTAGAGAAGAGACCCAGTACTTC,CASSWGREETQYF
TRBV9,.,14,TRBJ2-7,TRBD2,TGTGCCAGCAGCGTCGGAGCGGGAGCTAACGAGCAGTACTTC,CASSVGAGANEQYF
TRBV30,.,15,TRBJ1-1,TRBD1,TGTGCCTGGTTGGGACAGGGTCTCATGGTGGCTGAAGCTTTCTTT,CAWLGQGLMVAEAFF
TRBV19,.,15,TRBJ2-3,.,TGTGCCAGTAGTAGTACAGGGTTTCCCACAGATACGCAGTATTTT,CASSSTGFPTDTQYF
TRBV5-5,.,15,TRBJ2-7,TRBD2,TGTGCCAGCAGCGGGACTAGCGGGTCCTCCTACGAGCAGTACTTC,CASSGTSGSSYEQYF
TRBV28,.,14,TRBJ1-3,.,TGTGCCAGCAGTTTATCGGGGTTCGGAAACACCATATATTTT,CASSLSGFGNTIYF
TRBV20-1,.,13,TRBJ2-7,TRBD1,TGCAGTGCTAGAGATCACAGGGGCTACGAGCAGTACTTC,CSARDHRGYEQYF
TRBV6-2/TRBV6-3,.,15,TRBJ1-6,TRBD1,TGTGCCAGCAGTGACCCTGGGACAGGGGATTCACCCCTCCACTTT,CASSDPGTGDSPLHF
TRBV2,.,16,TRBJ1-3,TRBD1,TGTGCCAGCCGGGACAGGGGGCGCAGCGCTGGAAACACCATATATTTT,CASRDRGRSAGNTIYF
TRBV7-2,few,21,TRBJ2-3,TRBD2,TGTGCCAGCAGCTTAGGGGGCGGACTAGCGGGAGGGCTGGGACGAGCAGATACGCAGTATTTT,CASSLGGGLAGGLGRADTQYF
TRBV28,.,14,TRBJ1-3,TRBD1,TGTGCCAGCAGCCCGGACAGGGCCGGAAACACCATATATTTT,CASSPDRAGNTIYF
TRBV6-1,.,15,TRBJ1-4,.,TGTGCCAGCAGTGAAGGATATAGGGTGGGGGAAAAACTGTTTTTT,CASSEGYRVGEKLFF
TRBV6-1,few,14,TRBJ1-5,TRBD1,TGTGCCAGCAGTGAAGGGACAGGGAGGCAGCCCCAGCATTTT,CASSEGTGRQPQHF
TRBV7-8,.,15,TRBJ1-2,TRBD1,TGTGCCAGCAGCCCAAAAGGGACAGACTGGTATGGCTACACCTTC,CASSPKGTDWYGYTF
TRBV18,.,15,TRBJ2-1,TRBD2,TGTGCCAGCTCAGCACCGGGACTAGCATACAATGAGCAGTTCTTC,CASSAPGLAYNEQFF
TRBV7-6,few,12,TRBJ2-7,.,TGTGCCAGCAGCGCAGGGGCCCCAAGTCTGTACTTC,CASSAGAPSLYF
TRBV15,.,15,TRBJ2-2,TRBD1,TGTGCCACCAGCAGAGGGACAGGGGTGGACGGGGAGCTGTTTTTT,CATSRGTGVDGELFF
TRBV24-1,.,15,TRBJ1-2,TRBD1,TGTGCCACCAGTGACTTCGGGACAGGGGACTATGGCTACACCTTC,CATSDFGTGDYGYTF
TRBV27,.,16,TRBJ1-1,TRBD1,TGTGCCAGCAGCCGAGACAGGGGGCCCGGAGTAACTGAAGCTTTCTTT,CASSRDRGPGVTEAFF
TRBV28,few,19,TRBJ1-5,TRBD1,TGTGCCAGCAGGCGGCGGACAGGGGGCGATGTGCGACAAAATCAGCCCCAGCATTTT,CASRRRTGGDVRQNQPQHF
TRBV28,few,12,TRBJ1-5,.,TGTGCCAGCAACTGGGGGTATCAGCCCCAGCATTTT,CASNWGYQPQHF
TRBV18,.,13,TRBJ2-5,.,TGTGCCAGCTCACCACTGGCATGGGAGACCCAGTACTTC,CASSPLAWETQYF
TRBV11-3,.,17,TRBJ2-5,TRBD2,TGTACCAGCAGCTTAGGTGGTTCCGGGAGGGCCGGGGAGACCCAGTACTTC,CTSSLGGSGRAGETQYF
TRBV14,.,13,TRBJ1-2,.,TGTGCCAGCAGCCAGAACGGTCCCTATGGCTACACCTTC,CASSQNGPYGYTF
TRBV19,.,15,TRBJ1-5,.,TGTGCCAGTAGTATAGTCGGGGGGAACAATCAGCCCCAGCATTTT,CASSIVGGNNQPQHF
TRBV30,.,14,TRBJ1-6,TRBD1,TGTGCCTGGAGCCGGGGACAGGGCCGGGCACCCCTCCACTTT,CAWSRGQGRAPLHF
TRBV6-2/TRBV6-3,.,11,TRBJ2-7,.,TGTGCCAGCAGTTATTTCTACGAGCAGTACTTC,CASSYFYEQYF
TRBV4-3,.,14,TRBJ2-5,.,TGCGCCAGCAGCCAAGATAGGTTCGTCGAGACCCAGTACTTC,CASSQDRFVETQYF
TRBV27,.,17,TRBJ2-7,TRBD2,TGTGCCAGCAGTTTAAGGTACGGGACTAGCGGATACTACGAGCAGTACTTC,CASSLRYGTSGYYEQYF
TRBV18,.,14,TRBJ2-1,.,TGTGCCAGCTCGAGAGAGGGATGGTACAATGAGCAGTTCTTC,CASSREGWYNEQFF
TRBV7-9,.,13,TRBJ2-7,.,TGTGCCAGCAGCCCTAGACAGCCCGGGGAGCAGTACTTC,CASSPRQPGEQYF
TRBV24-1,few,13,TRBJ2-3,.,TGTGCCACCAGCCACCTGGGGTCCGATACGCAGTATTTT,CATSHLGSDTQYF
TRBV7-8,.,13,TRBJ2-7,TRBD1,TGTGCCAGCAGCCGGCTCAGGGGGCAGGAGCAGTACTTC,CASSRLRGQEQYF
TRBV7-9,.,14,TRBJ1-3,.,TGTGCCAGCACCGGACAGTTCTCTGGAAACACCATATATTTT,CASTGQFSGNTIYF
TRBV10-1,.,13,TRBJ2-2,.,TGCGCCAGCAGTGCGTCAGGACCCGGGGAGCTGTTTTTT,CASSASGPGELFF
TRBV18,.,18,TRBJ2-5,TRBD2,TGTGCCAGCTCACCAGGGCTAGCGGGAGGGCTGACCCTGAAGACCCAGTACTTC,CASSPGLAGGLTLKTQYF
TRBV20-1,medium-sized,15,TRBJ1-3,TRBD1,TGCAGTGCTAGAAGGGACAGGGGCTCTGGAAACACCATATATTTT,CSARRDRGSGNTIYF
TRBV28,few,14,TRBJ2-1,.,TGTGCCAGCAGGGGGCAGGGAGAATACAATGAGCAGTTCTTC,CASRGQGEYNEQFF
TRBV6-1,.,13,TRBJ2-3,.,TGTGCCAGCAGGGTGACAGCTACAGATACGCAGTATTTT,CASRVTATDTQYF
TRBV6-2/TRBV6-3,few,16,TRBJ1-5,.,TGTGCCAGCAGTCCGCTAGACAGGTTTAGCAATCAGCCCCAGCATTTT,CASSPLDRFSNQPQHF
TRBV20-1,few,11,TRBJ2-1,.,TGCAGTGCCTCATGGCGGCGTGAGCAGTTCTTC,CSASWRREQFF
TRBV27,.,16,TRBJ1-2,.,TGTGCCAGCAGTTCTCTACCAAGACGGATTTCATATGGCTACACCTTC,CASSSLPRRISYGYTF
TRBV7-8,medium-sized,15,TRBJ1-5,TRBD1,TGTGCCAGCAGTCGTGGACAGGGGAGTAATCAGCCCCAGCATTTT,CASSRGQGSNQPQHF
TRBV7-2,.,15,TRBJ2-5,.,TGTGCCAGCAGCCTTCAGAGGATAGTGCAAGAGACCCTGTACTTC,CASSLQRIVQETLYF
TRBV6-5,medium-sized,16,TRBJ2-1,TRBD1,TGTGCCAGCAGTTATTTGGGGCAGGGGGCGCACAATGAGCAGTTCTTC,CASSYLGQGAHNEQFF
TRBV9,.,13,TRBJ1-2,.,TGTGCCAGCAGCTCGACATGGATGAATGGCTACACCTTC,CASSSTWMNGYTF
TRBV7-9,few,13,TRBJ1-2,TRBD1,TGTGCCAGCAGCTCCTCGGACAGGGATGGCTACACCTTC,CASSSSDRDGYTF
TRBV19,.,12,TRBJ1-2,.,TGTGCCAGTAGTGGGACCGGTTATGGCTACACCTTC,CASSGTGYGYTF
TRBV7-2,.,16,TRBJ2-3,TRBD2,TGTGCCAGCAGCCGGGGGGTGGGGACTAAGTCTCCTACGCAGTATTTT,CASSRGVGTKSPTQYF
TRBV20-1,few,13,TRBJ2-7,.,TGCAGTGCCCCACGCGGCAGCGCCTACGAGCAGTACTTC,CSAPRGSAYEQYF
TRBV7-9,once,16,TRBJ1-3,TRBD1,TGTGCCAGCAGCTTTCAGGGGGCCTCCTCTGGAAACACCATATATTTT,CASSFQGASSGNTIYF
TRBV2,medium-sized,14,TRBJ1-5,.,TGTGCCAGCGTAGGCCTGTGGGAGGATGGGCCCCAGCATTTT,CASVGLWEDGPQHF
TRBV11-1,.,16,TRBJ2-7,TRBD2,TGTGCCAGCAGCTTAGAGGTGGTAGCGGGTGGCTACGAGCAGTACTTC,CASSLEVVAGGYEQYF
TRBV20-1,.,13,TRBJ1-3,.,TGCAGTGCTTCAAGGGTGGCTGGAAACACTATATATTTT,CSASRVAGNTIYF
TRBV19,few,16,TRBJ1-3,.,TGTGCCAGTACCCCGTTTGGCAGGGGAACTGGAAACACCATATATTTT,CASTPFGRGTGNTIYF
TRBV6-1,few,14,TRBJ1-1,.,TGTGCCAGCAGGGGGCGCGTCCGGAACACTGAAGCTTTCTTT,CASRGRVRNTEAFF